This record looks at one T cell receptor (beta chain) sequence and its context. Which antigen it targets is not known. The input lacks base qualities; no much larger clone sits a single base away. The entry originates in a study of beta chain features in type 1 diabetes (dated by TCRdb to 2016 to 2019). Looking at the study overall: Patients and healthy donors did not differ in mean age, gender distribution, total cell number or subset yield. A total of roughly 100 million sorted cells were examined across all samples, and the number of cells per subset was strongly correlated with RNA yield. In the study, recently diagnosed type 1 diabetes patients and matched healthy donors were compared on the TCRB repertoires of their sorted circulating CD4+ T cell subsets. Regulatory and stem cell-like memory subsets were isolated from only 8 patients and roughly 8 healthy donors, whereas naive and central memory subsets came from all 30 or so donors.

Trimming leaves V shorter by 6 bases and J shorter by 7 bases, with the junction holding 5 bases beyond the gene matches. Taken from the germline V gene (reference sequence), the CDR1 and CDR2 loops are SEHNR and FQNEAQ. There are 14 amino acids in the CDR3, from cysteine to phenylalanine inclusive. CDR3 DNA is the only sequence kept; it has 42 bases, read in frame from the first base. Each donor gave one peripheral blood draw, averaging around 0.11 L, which was collected into heparinised tubes. A BD FACSAria II and a panel including CD45RO, CCR7, CD25, CD127, CD95 and CD27 were used to sort naive, central memory, regulatory and stem cell-like memory CD4+ T cells. Purity was above 98% for every sorted population. PBMCs were isolated right away by Lymphoprep density gradient centrifugation and were stained directly, without culture. So that batch effects would be minimized, each experiment stained and sorted samples in pairs, pairing one healthy donor with one patient.

All of the isolated RNA was reverse transcribed with the High Capacity cDNA Reverse Transcription Kit, so expressed TCRB transcripts were sequenced. Naive, central memory and regulatory T cell samples underwent deep immunoSEQ sequencing, averaging about 3.57 million total reads per sample. Sorted cells were lysed in RLT buffer, and RNA was extracted using DNase-treated RNeasy Micro or Mini kits according to cell number. To prevent cross-contamination, each cell subset was processed individually, whereas patient and healthy donor samples were processed jointly. Using the immunoSEQ multiplex PCR, TCRB sequences were amplified from cDNA into 87-bp fragments spanning the CDR3 region. Sequencing of the amplicons was performed on the Illumina HiSeq platform. As for the original processing: PCR bias was computationally corrected using synthetic template baselines, reads within Hamming distance 2 were collapsed, and singletons that could not be merged were discarded. Reads were aligned to IMGT to assign V, D and J genes, CDR3 length, and insertions or deletions at six rearrangement sites. Clonotype counts were normalized to sorted cell number within each subset before computing true diversity and Gini coefficients with the tcR R package. The overlap coefficient, calculated on TCRB nucleotide sequences, was used to quantify repertoire sharing. Sourced from immuneACCESS, this table was stored by TCRdb with only in-frame sequences that have V and J called. A share of the clones is absent; for the studies checked, an unresolved V gene accounts for under half, and the remainder has no known explanation. V, J and clone size derive from that table, while D and trimming were established from the DNA sequence. The sample table shows about 180,000 clones, and approximately 8% are seen once. The biggest ten clones account for about 0.9% of the sample.

Results the study describes overall, beyond this receptor: Patients with type 1 diabetes made fewer insertions and deleted more nucleotides at VDJ recombination sites, implying thymic rearrangement abnormalities. Shorter templates might have been favored by PCR, but patient and control samples were amplified and corrected together, so both groups would have been affected equally by any skew. Type 1 diabetes patients showed a moderate but significant shortening of TCRB CDR3 length in all four CD4+ subsets. Because cDNA was sequenced instead of genomic DNA, highly expressing activated cells could be over-represented, though the groups showed no difference in activation or CD3 levels. HLA sub-analyses involved small numbers of individuals, so any influence of HLA type on TCRB rearrangement remained unresolved. Naive, central memory and regulatory TCRB repertoires appeared to be more similar among patients than among healthy donors.

Specimen: central memory CD4+ T cells from blood. The chain links TRBV7-9 with TRBJ1-6; 8 bases in between match TRBD1. The clonotype comes from a woman aged 40 to 50 with type 1 diabetes. The encoded CDR3 is CASRPQGANSPLHF. In nucleotides, the sequence is TGTGCCAGCAGGCCCCAGGGGGCCAATTCACCCCTCCACTTT.